The rows below give T cell receptor beta chains drawn from one sample of a study of blood T cell repertoires in COVID-19. The repertoire was sequenced with immunoSEQ multiplex PCR; TCRdb's copy has only in-frame clones and lacks some. The sample has a few hundred thousand clones, approximately 85% seen once; the top ten hold 0.98%. The sequenced material came from peripheral blood. These receptors were collected from a man in his forties with acute or convalescent COVID-19. CDR3s leave out the opening cysteine and the closing phenylalanine or tryptophan.

9	TRBV20-1	SAAGMDEQY
11	TRBV10-3	AISLGGGDTQY
13	TRBV27	ASSFSGTGYQPQH
14	TRBV27	ASRRGQGSILNEQY
11	TRBV9	ASSARLAATQY
14	TRBV6-5	ASSYTGQGEIGGYT
15	TRBV19	ASLPGQGVIGNQPQH
12	TRBV28	ASSLLQGRYGYT
12	TRBV4-3	ASSQDPGDYGYT
14	TRBV7-2	ASSLAPQDRVSGYT
12	TRBV28	ASTGSSYNSPLH
12	TRBV5-1	ASSLGQGSAPLH
14	TRBV3-1/TRBV3-2	ASSPAPSANTGELF